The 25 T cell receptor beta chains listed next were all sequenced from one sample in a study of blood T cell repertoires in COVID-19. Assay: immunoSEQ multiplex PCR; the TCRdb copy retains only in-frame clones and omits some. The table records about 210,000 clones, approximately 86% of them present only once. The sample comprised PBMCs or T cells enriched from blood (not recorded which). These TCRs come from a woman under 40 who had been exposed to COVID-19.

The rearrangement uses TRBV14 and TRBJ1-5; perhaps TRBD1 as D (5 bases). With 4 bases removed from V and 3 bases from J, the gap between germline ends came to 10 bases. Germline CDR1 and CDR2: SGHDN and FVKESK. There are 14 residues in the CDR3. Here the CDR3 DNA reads TGTGCCAGCAGCCCGGGGGGACCCAATCAGCCCCAGCATTTT. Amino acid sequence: CASSPGGPNQPQHF.

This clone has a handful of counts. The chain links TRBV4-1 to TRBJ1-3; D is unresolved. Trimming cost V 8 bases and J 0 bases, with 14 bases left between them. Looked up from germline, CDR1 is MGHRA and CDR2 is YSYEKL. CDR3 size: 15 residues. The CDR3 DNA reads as TGCGCCAGCGGGGAGACCCTCGTCTCTGGAAACACCATATATTTT. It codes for CASGETLVSGNTIYF.

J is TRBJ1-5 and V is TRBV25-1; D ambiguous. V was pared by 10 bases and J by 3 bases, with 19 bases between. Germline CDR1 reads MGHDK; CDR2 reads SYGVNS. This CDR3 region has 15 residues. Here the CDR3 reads CATQDSRGINQPQHF. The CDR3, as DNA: TGTGCCACTCAAGATTCGAGAGGTATCAATCAGCCCCAGCATTTT.

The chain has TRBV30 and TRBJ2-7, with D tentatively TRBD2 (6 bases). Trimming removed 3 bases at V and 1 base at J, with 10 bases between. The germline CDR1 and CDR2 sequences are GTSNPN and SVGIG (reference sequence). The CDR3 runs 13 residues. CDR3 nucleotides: TGTGCCTGGAGCCCGCGGGGTTCCTACGAGCAGTACTTC. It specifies CAWSPRGSYEQYF.

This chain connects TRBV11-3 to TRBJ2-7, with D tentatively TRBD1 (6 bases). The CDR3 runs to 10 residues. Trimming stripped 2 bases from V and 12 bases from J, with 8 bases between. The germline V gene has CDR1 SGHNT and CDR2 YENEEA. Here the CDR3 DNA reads TGTGCCAGCAGCTTATCGGACAGGTACTTC. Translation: CASSLSDRYF. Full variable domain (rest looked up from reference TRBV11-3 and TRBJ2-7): EAGVVQSPRYKIIEKKQPVAFWCNPISGHNTLYWYLQNLGQGPELLIRYENEEAVDDSQLPKDRFSAERLKGVDSTLKIQPAELGDSAVYLCASSLSDRYFGPGTRLTVT.

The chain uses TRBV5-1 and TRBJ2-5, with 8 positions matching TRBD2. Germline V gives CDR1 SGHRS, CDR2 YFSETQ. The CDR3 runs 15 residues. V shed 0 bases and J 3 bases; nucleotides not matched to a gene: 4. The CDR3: CASSLAGGSEETQYF. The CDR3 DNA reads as TGCGCCAGCAGCTTGGCGGGGGGGAGTGAAGAGACCCAGTACTTC.

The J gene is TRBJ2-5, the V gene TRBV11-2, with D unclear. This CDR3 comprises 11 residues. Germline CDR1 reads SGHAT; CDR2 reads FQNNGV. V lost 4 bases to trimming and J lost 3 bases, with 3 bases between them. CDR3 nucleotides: TGTGCCAGCAGCTCAAAAGAGACCCAGTACTTC. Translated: CASSSKETQYF. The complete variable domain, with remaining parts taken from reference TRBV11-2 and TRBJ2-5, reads EAGVAQSPRYKIIEKRQSVAFWCNPISGHATLYWYQQILGQGPKLLIQFQNNGVVDDSQLPKDRFSAERLKGVDSTLKIQPAKLEDSAVYLCASSSKETQYFGPGTRLLVL.

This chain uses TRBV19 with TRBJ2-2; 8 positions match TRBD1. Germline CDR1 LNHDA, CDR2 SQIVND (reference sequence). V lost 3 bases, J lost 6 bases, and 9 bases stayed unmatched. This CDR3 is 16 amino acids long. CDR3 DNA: TGTGCCAGTAGTATCAGTCAGGGGGCAAGGGCCGGGGAGCTGTTTTTT. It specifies CASSISQGARAGELFF.

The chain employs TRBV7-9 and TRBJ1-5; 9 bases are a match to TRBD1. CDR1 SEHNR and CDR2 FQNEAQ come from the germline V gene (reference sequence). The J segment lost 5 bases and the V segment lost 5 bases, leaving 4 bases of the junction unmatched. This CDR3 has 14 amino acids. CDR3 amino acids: CASSRGQGDQPQHF. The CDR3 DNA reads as TGTGCCAGCAGCCGGGGACAGGGCGATCAGCCCCAGCATTTT.

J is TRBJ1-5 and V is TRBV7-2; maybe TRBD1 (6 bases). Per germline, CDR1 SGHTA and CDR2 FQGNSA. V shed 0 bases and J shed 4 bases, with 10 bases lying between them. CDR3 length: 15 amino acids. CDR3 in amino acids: CASSLAQGANQPQHF. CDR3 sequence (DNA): TGTGCCAGCAGCTTAGCACAGGGCGCTAATCAGCCCCAGCATTTT.

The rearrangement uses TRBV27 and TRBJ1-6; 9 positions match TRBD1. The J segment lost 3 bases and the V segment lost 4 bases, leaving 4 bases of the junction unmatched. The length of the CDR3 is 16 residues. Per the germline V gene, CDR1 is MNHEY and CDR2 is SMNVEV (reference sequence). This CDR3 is CASSSGTGSYNSPLHF. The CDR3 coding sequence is TGTGCCAGCAGTTCCGGGACAGGGAGCTATAATTCACCCCTCCACTTT.

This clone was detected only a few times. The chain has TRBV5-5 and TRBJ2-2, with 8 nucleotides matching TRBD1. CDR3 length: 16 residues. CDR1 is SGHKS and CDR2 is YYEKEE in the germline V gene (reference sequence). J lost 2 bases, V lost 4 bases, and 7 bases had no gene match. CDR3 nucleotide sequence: TGTGCCAGCAGCGCCGGGACAGGAATTAACACCGGGGAGCTGTTTTTT. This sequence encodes CASSAGTGINTGELFF.

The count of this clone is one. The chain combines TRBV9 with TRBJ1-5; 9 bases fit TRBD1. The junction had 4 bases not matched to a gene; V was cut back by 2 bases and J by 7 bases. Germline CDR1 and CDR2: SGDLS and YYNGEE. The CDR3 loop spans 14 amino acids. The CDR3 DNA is TGTGCCAGCAGCGTCACAGGGGGCGAACAGCCCCAGCATTTT. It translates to CASSVTGGEQPQHF.

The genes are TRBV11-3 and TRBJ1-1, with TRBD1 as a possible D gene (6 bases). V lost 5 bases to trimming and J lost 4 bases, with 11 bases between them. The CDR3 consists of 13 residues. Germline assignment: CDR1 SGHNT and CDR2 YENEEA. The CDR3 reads CASSRGGRTEAFF. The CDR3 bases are TGTGCCAGCAGCCGAGGGGGTCGCACTGAAGCTTTCTTT.

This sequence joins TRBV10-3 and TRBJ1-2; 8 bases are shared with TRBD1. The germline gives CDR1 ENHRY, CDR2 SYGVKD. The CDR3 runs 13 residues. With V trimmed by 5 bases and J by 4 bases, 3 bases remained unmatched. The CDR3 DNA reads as TGTGCCATCAGTTCCGGACAGGGCTATGGCTACACCTTC. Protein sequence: CAISSGQGYGYTF.

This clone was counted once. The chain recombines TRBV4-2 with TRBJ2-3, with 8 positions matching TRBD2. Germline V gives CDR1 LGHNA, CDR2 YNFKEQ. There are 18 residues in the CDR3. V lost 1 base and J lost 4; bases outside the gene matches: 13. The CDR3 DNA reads TGTGCCAGCAGCCAAGTCGGGTTCCAGCGGGGGAGGTCAGATACGCAGTATTTT. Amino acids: CASSQVGFQRGRSDTQYF.

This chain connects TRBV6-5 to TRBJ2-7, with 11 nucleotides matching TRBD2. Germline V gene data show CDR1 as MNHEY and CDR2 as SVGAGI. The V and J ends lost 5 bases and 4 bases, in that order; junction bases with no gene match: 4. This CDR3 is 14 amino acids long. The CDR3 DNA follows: TGTGCCAGCAGTCTACTAGCGGGGGTTTACGAGCAGTACTTC. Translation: CASSLLAGVYEQYF.

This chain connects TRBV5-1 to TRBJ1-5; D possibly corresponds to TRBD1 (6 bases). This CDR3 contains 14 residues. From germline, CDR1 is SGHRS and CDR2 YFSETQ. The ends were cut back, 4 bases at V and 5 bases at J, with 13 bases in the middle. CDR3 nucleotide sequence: TGCGCCAGCAGCCTCGGGACACCCGATCAGCCCCAGCATTTT. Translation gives CASSLGTPDQPQHF.

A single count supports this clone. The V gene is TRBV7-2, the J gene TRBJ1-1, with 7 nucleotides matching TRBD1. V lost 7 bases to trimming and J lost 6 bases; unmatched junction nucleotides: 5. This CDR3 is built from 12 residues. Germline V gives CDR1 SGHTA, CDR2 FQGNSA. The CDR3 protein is CASTWTGPEAFF. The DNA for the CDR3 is TGTGCCAGCACCTGGACAGGACCTGAAGCTTTCTTT.

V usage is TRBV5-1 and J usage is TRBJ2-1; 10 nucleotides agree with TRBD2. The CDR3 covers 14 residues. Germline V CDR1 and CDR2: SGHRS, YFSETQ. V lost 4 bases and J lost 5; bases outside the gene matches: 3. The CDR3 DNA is TGCGCCAGCAGCCCCGGGACTAGCGACAATGAGCAGTTCTTC. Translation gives CASSPGTSDNEQFF. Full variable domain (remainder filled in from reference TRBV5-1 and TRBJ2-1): KAGVTQTPRYLIKTRGQQVTLSCSPISGHRSVSWYQQTPGQGLQFLFEYFSETQRNKGNFPGRFSGRQFSNSRSEMNVSTLELGDSALYLCASSPGTSDNEQFFGPGTRLTVL.

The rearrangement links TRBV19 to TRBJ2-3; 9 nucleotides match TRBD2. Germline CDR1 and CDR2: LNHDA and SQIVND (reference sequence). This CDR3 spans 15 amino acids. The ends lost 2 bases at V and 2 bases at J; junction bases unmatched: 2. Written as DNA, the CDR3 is TGTGCCAGTAGTATAATAGCGGGGGACACAGATACGCAGTATTTT. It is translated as CASSIIAGDTDTQYF.

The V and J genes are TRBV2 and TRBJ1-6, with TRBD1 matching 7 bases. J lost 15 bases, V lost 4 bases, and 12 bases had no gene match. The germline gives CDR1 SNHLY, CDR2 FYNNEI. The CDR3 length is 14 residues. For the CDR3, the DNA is TGTGCCAGCAGTGTGAGACCTCAGGGGGGTGGCCTCCACTTT. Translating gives CASSVRPQGGGLHF.

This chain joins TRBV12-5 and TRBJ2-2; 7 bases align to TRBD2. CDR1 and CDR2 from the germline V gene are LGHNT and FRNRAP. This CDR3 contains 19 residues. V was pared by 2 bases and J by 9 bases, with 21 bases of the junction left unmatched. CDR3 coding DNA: TGTGCTAGTGGTTTGCACCCTTTGGCGGGGGAGACCATTGCAAGGGAGCTGTTTTTT. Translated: CASGLHPLAGETIARELFF.

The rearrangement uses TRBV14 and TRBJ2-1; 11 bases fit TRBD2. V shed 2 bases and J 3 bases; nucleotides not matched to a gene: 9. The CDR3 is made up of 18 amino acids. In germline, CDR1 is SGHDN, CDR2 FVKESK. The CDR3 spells CASSQKWLAGGLYNEQFF. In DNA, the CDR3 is TGTGCCAGCAGCCAAAAATGGTTAGCGGGGGGGCTCTACAATGAGCAGTTCTTC.

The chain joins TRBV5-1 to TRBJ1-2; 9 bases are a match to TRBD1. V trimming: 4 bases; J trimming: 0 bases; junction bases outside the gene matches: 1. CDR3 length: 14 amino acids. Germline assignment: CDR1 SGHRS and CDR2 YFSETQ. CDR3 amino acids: CASSRQGANYGYTF. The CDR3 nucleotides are TGCGCCAGCAGCCGACAGGGGGCTAACTATGGCTACACCTTC.